This T cell receptor beta chain was obtained from a study of cytomegalovirus exposure and HLA in healthy donors. Germline values: CDR1 MNHEY, CDR2 SVGAGI. V shed 5 bases, J shed 3 bases, and the junction held 3 bases outside the gene matches. This CDR3 contains 13 residues. Remarks on this clone: What it recognizes is unknown.

PCR employed 60 Vbeta and 13 Jbeta primers. Original processing notes: About 10 million shared chains were among some 75 million unique TCR beta chains counted in a later analysis. TCRdb keeps only in-frame clones here, not all; method: immunoSEQ multiplex PCR. V and J calls and clone size are given by that table; D and trimming were obtained from the DNA. Of over 100,000 clones in the sample, around four fifths were seen once. Findings and limits, study-wide: There were some V segments, including TRBV6-2 and TRBV6-3, excluded as indistinguishable.

This receptor was obtained from a female donor in good health and CMV-seronegative. The chain links TRBV6-5 to TRBJ1-1; 7 nucleotides agree with TRBD1. The sample was PBMCs. The CDR3 coding sequence is TGTGCCAGCAGTCGACAGGGTTACACTGAAGCTTTCTTT. This gives the protein CASSRQGYTEAFF.